The clone carrying this T cell receptor (beta chain) was seen more than once but under ten times. Its specificity is not known. The isolated RNA, all of it, was reverse transcribed, so expressed TCRB transcripts were what got sequenced. The method was immunoSEQ multiplex PCR; TCRdb's version includes in-frame clones alone and lacks a portion of them. Of 130,000 to 150,000 clones listed, under 11% are singletons. V shed 0 bases, J shed 2 bases, and the junction held 8 bases outside the gene matches. Germline CDR1 reads SGDLS; CDR2 reads YYNGEE. There are 17 residues in the CDR3. The data originate from a study of beta chain features in type 1 diabetes. Overall study context: Patients shared similar age, gender and cell yields with healthy donors.

Study outcomes and limitations: An over-representation of cells with high TCR expression could result from cDNA sequencing. When VDJ junctions were examined, type 1 diabetes patients showed fewer insertions and more deletions.

The gene calls are TRBV9 and TRBJ2-5, with TRBD2 matching over 9 bases. This clonotype was obtained from a man aged 18-30 years in good health. Material for sequencing was naive CD4+ T cells from blood. CDR3: CASSVGGSGGRQETQYF. The DNA for the CDR3 is TGTGCCAGCAGCGTAGGAGGTAGCGGGGGCCGTCAAGAGACCCAGTACTTC. Complete variable domain (other parts from reference TRBV9 and TRBJ2-5): DSGVTQTPKHLITATGQRVTLRCSPRSGDLSVYWYQQSLDQGLQFLIQYYNGEERAKGNILERFSAQQFPDLHSELNLSSLELGDSALYFCASSVGGSGGRQETQYFGPGTRLLVL.